The text below deals with one T cell receptor beta chain. This CDR3 comprises 15 residues. CDR1 and CDR2 (germline): SGHAT, FQNNGV. V lost 3 bases and J 5 bases, leaving 13 bases between the germline ends. The sample comes from a study of ipilimumab plus nivolumab after autologous stem cell transplantation. Profiled with immunoSEQ multiplex PCR; TCRdb holds only in-frame clones, not every one. Of 9,500 to 15,000 clones in the sample, almost 70% were seen once. V is TRBV11-2 and J is TRBJ1-4; D is undetermined. The clonotype originates from a male donor with diffuse large B-cell lymphoma. The sample in question was PBMCs, obtained in a trial of ipilimumab plus nivolumab as post-transplant consolidation. The CDR3 coding sequence is TGTGCCAGCAGCTTCCGGCCGGATCGGAATGAAAAACTGTTTTTT. It translates to CASSFRPDRNEKLFF. Complete variable domain (other parts from reference TRBV11-2 and TRBJ1-4): EAGVAQSPRYKIIEKRQSVAFWCNPISGHATLYWYQQILGQGPKLLIQFQNNGVVDDSQLPKDRFSAERLKGVDSTLKIQPAKLEDSAVYLCASSFRPDRNEKLFFGSGTQLSVL.